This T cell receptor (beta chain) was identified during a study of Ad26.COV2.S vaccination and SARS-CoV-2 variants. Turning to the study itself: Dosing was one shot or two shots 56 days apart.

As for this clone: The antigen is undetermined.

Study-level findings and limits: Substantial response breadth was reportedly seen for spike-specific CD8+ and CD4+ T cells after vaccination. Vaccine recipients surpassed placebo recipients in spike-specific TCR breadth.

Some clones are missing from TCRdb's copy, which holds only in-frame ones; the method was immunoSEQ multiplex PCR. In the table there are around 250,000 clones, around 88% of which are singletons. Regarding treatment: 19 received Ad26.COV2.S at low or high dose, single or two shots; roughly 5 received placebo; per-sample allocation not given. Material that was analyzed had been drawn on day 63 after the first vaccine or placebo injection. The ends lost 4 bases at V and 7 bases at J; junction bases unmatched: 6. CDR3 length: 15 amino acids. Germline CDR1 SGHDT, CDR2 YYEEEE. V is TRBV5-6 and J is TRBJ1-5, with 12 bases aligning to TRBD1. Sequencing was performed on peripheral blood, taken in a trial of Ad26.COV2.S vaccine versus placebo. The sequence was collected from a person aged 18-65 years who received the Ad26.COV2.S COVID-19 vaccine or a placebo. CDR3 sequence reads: CASSPGQGANQPQHF. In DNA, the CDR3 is TGTGCCAGCAGCCCGGGACAGGGGGCAAACCAGCCCCAGCATTTT.